The clone carrying this T cell receptor (beta chain) was seen many times. Antigen: not known. Thyroid surgery was performed in patients who had received no treatment beforehand. CDR3 length: 13 amino acids. CDR1 is SEHNR and CDR2 is FQNEAQ in the germline V gene (reference sequence). The V end was cut by 5 bases, the J end by 3 bases, with 10 bases between. TCRdb re-called the PCR reads via MiXCR. Of some 55,000 clones listed, 20% were seen once; the top ten hold 3.5% to 5%. This specimen comes from a study of metastatic and nonmetastatic thyroid tumors. Across the whole study: From malignant and benign thyroid patients, repertoires in blood and in tumor or nodule tissue were compared.

Study results and caveats: A significant increase in TCR beta diversity was reportedly seen in malignant thyroid tumors relative to benign nodules, in blood and tumor.

Sequencing was performed on blood. V usage is TRBV7-9 and J usage is TRBJ1-1, with D possibly TRBD1 on 5 matching bases. The receptor comes from a female donor with papillary thyroid cancer or a benign thyroid nodule (not recorded which). Some clones in this sample may be carry-over from other donors' samples. For the CDR3, the DNA is TGTGCCAGCAGCAAAGACAGCTACACTGAAGCTTTCTTT. Translation gives CASSKDSYTEAFF.